The 12 T cell receptor beta chains in this list originate from one sample, sequenced in a study of blood T cell repertoires in COVID-19. TCRdb's table, derived via immunoSEQ multiplex PCR, lists solely in-frame clones and lacks some. This table has approximately 150,000 clones, approximately 85% appearing once. Input material: peripheral blood. These receptors were collected from a woman in her forties or fifties with COVID-19, enrolled during active disease.

The genes are TRBV3-1 (or the pseudogene TRBV3-2) and TRBJ2-6; D is uncertain. CDR3 size: 19 residues. V was shortened by 2 bases and J by 0 bases, with 17 bases between the two germline ends. Germline V CDR1 and CDR2: LGHDT, YNNKEL (reference sequence). CDR3 sequence (DNA): TGTGCCAGCAGCCAATTCGTCTTACAGTGCCTCTCTGGGGCCAACGTCCTGACTTTC. It is translated as CASSQFVLQCLSGANVLTF.

This clone was observed once. V gene TRBV19 combines with J gene TRBJ2-7; D might be TRBD2 (5 bases). V lost 5 bases and J 0 bases, leaving 14 bases between the germline ends. CDR3 length: 15 residues. CDR1 is LNHDA, CDR2 SQIVND, per germline (reference sequence). The CDR3 nucleotides read TGTGCCAGTAGTCCAACTAGGGTGAGCTCCTACGAGCAGTACTTC. Translation gives CASSPTRVSSYEQYF.

V gene TRBV6-5 combines with J gene TRBJ1-4; D gene unclear. The germline V gene has CDR1 MNHEY and CDR2 SVGAGI. The CDR3 length is 14 residues. Trimming shortened V by 5 bases and J by 0 bases, and 7 bases separated the two germline ends. The CDR3 loop is CASSPSATNEKLFF. The CDR3 coding sequence is TGTGCCAGCAGTCCCAGTGCAACTAATGAAAAACTGTTTTTT.

The rearrangement uses TRBV28 and TRBJ2-1, with 8 nucleotides matching TRBD2. CDR1 is MDHEN and CDR2 is SYDVKM in the germline V gene. This CDR3 comprises 15 residues. J gave up 7 bases and V 7 bases, and 12 bases lay outside the gene matches. The CDR3 DNA reads as TGTGCCAGCACCTTCGGGAGCGGGGGCCGAAATGAGCAGTTCTTC. Residues: CASTFGSGGRNEQFF.

The V and J genes are TRBV2 and TRBJ1-6, with a tentative D call TRBD1 (6 bases). V gave up 6 bases and J gave up 2 bases, with 11 bases separating them. In germline, CDR1 is SNHLY, CDR2 FYNNEI. The CDR3 sequence is 15 residues long. CDR3 amino acids: CASSPQGPYNSPLHF. The CDR3 nucleotides are TGTGCCAGCAGCCCACAGGGTCCCTATAATTCACCCCTCCACTTT.

The CDR3 nucleotides are TGTGCCAGCAGTTCCATGACAGGGGCACCTACCTACGAGCAGTACTTC. Protein sequence: CASSSMTGAPTYEQYF. The chain recombines TRBV6-6 with TRBJ2-7; TRBD1 agrees at 8 bases. Trimming cost V 4 bases and J 2 bases; bases outside gene matches: 10. CDR1 is MNHNY and CDR2 is SVGAGI in the germline V gene (reference sequence). The CDR3 is made up of 16 amino acids.

The chain combines TRBV7-2 with TRBJ1-5; D might be TRBD1 (6 bases). The germline V gene has CDR1 SGHTA and CDR2 FQGNSA. V was trimmed by 5 bases and J by 7 bases, leaving 15 bases between them. This CDR3 has 14 residues. Written as DNA, the CDR3 is TGTGCCAGCAGCCTTGGGGGGGCTGGACAGCCCCAGCATTTT. Translating gives CASSLGGAGQPQHF. The full variable domain, rest sourced from reference TRBV7-2 and TRBJ1-5, is GAGVSQSPSNKVTEKGKDVELRCDPISGHTALYWYRQSLGQGLEFLIYFQGNSAPDKSGLPSDRFSAERTGGSVSTLTIQRTQQEDSAVYLCASSLGGAGQPQHFGDGTRLSIL.

This chain uses TRBV15 with TRBJ2-7, with TRBD1 matching over 7 bases. This CDR3 region has 13 residues. V lost 2 bases to trimming and J lost 5 bases; unmatched junction nucleotides: 3. In germline, CDR1 is LNHNV, CDR2 YYDKDF (reference sequence). This chain's CDR3 is CATSRNTGDEQYF. Written as DNA, the CDR3 is TGTGCCACCAGCAGAAACACAGGGGACGAGCAGTACTTC.

V is TRBV6-6 and J is TRBJ1-1; TRBD1 matches 12 bases. Per the germline V gene, CDR1 is MNHNY and CDR2 is SVGAGI (reference sequence). CDR3 length: 15 residues. V trimming: 7 bases; J trimming: 1 base; junction bases outside the gene matches: 4. CDR3 sequence reads: CASNLGQGANTEAFF. The CDR3 nucleotides are TGTGCCAGCAACCTGGGACAGGGGGCGAACACTGAAGCTTTCTTT.

In this sample, this clone turned up once. J is TRBJ2-7 and V is TRBV5-1; TRBD1 agrees at 8 bases. V shed 4 bases, J shed 3 bases, and the junction held 6 bases outside the gene matches. CDR3 length equals 14 residues. CDR1 is SGHRS and CDR2 is YFSETQ in the germline V gene. CDR3 bases: TGCGCCAGCAGCACGAGGACAGGGAACTACGAGCAGTACTTC. Translated, it gives CASSTRTGNYEQYF.

The gene calls are TRBV14 and TRBJ1-2; no definite D call. Per the germline V gene, CDR1 is SGHDN and CDR2 is FVKESK. With 5 bases removed from V and 8 bases from J, the gap between germline ends came to 9 bases. The CDR3 spans 11 residues. CDR3 sequence reads: CASSSGGGYTF. The CDR3 DNA reads TGTGCCAGCAGCTCTGGAGGAGGCTACACCTTC.

This rearrangement joins TRBV27 to TRBJ2-5; the match to TRBD2 covers 9 bases. Germline loops: CDR1 MNHEY, CDR2 SMNVEV (reference sequence). The V and J ends lost 8 bases and 5 bases, in that order; junction bases with no gene match: 6. This CDR3 has 13 amino acids. The CDR3 DNA sequence: TGTGCCAGCCGACTAGCGGCCTCCGAGACCCAGTACTTC. Translating gives CASRLAASETQYF.